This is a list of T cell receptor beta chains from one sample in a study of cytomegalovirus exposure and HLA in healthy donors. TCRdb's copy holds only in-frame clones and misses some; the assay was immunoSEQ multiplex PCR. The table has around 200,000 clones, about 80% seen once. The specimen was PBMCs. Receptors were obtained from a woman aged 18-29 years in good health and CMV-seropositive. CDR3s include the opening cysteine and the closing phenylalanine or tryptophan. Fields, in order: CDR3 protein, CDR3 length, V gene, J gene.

CATRSRGKNTGELFF	15	TRBV7-9	TRBJ2-2
CASNRDRGFQETQYF	15	TRBV7-8	TRBJ2-5
CATSRDRNYGVLSYEQYF	18	TRBV15	TRBJ2-7
CASSPGASGANVLTF	15	TRBV18	TRBJ2-6
CASSQRSSGDRYEQYF	16	TRBV13	TRBJ2-7
CASSYAGTGSYEQYF	15	TRBV28	TRBJ2-7
CASSVGPDRVTYEQYF	16	TRBV4-1	TRBJ2-7
CASSYGDSSYEQYF	14	TRBV7-9	TRBJ2-7
CASTDLGLRGTANTGELFF	19	TRBV28	TRBJ2-2
CASSLISEETQYF	13	TRBV5-6	TRBJ2-5
CASSRQGRAPRNTEAFF	17	TRBV11-2	TRBJ1-1
CASSEVGGAYNEQFF	15	TRBV6-1	TRBJ2-1
CASSAGGSPLHF	12	TRBV6-5	TRBJ1-6
CASSPGTSGGARDEQYF	17	TRBV7-8	TRBJ2-7
CASSPYGDTQYF	12	TRBV18	TRBJ2-3
CASSPEAYEQYF	12	TRBV18	TRBJ2-7
CASSLTGSPSPLHF	14	TRBV5-1	TRBJ1-6
CASRAGQGIFGELFF	15	TRBV6-1	TRBJ2-2
CASSGAESSYEQYF	14	TRBV5-6	TRBJ2-7
CASSLGHPDTQYF	13	TRBV6-4	TRBJ2-3
CASSFYGAQEAFF	13	TRBV27	TRBJ1-1
CASSLRTGGLAKNIQYF	17	TRBV7-2	TRBJ2-4
CATSRDARANTEAFF	15	TRBV15	TRBJ1-1
CASSELGTGSGNTIYF	16	TRBV6-1	TRBJ1-3
CASTPGGAQRTYTF	14	TRBV28	TRBJ1-2